This note documents a single T cell receptor (beta chain) sequence. Its antigen is as yet unknown. This entry belongs to a study of shared clonotypes between healthy human individuals. Broader study findings: Shared across several donors were around 5% of the naive CD4 clonotypes.

In the original processing: Sequence data from immunoSEQ were junction-only and lacked quality scores; consequently, filtering differed. Measured with immunoSEQ multiplex PCR; TCRdb has only the in-frame clones, and not every one. V, J and clone size are those of that table, while D and trimming were read from the DNA. The table records fewer than 700,000 clones, around 95% of them present only once. V dropped 5 bases and J dropped 10 bases, with 23 bases sitting between them. This CDR3 is 15 amino acids long. From germline, CDR1 is SGHVS and CDR2 FQNEAQ. CD45RO-negative cells were positively selected for CCR7, leaving out terminally differentiated effector memory CD45RA+ cells.

The chain couples TRBV7-8 to TRBJ1-1, with D perhaps TRBD1 (5 bases). The TCR sequence derives from a woman aged 25 to 39 in good health. Sequencing was carried out using naive CD8+ T cells sorted from blood. The CDR3 loop reads CASSPRGDARKGAFF. CDR3 DNA: TGTGCCAGCAGCCCCCGGGGGGACGCCAGGAAGGGAGCTTTCTTT.